The 15 T cell receptor beta chains given below trace back to one sample, sequenced in a study of CD8 T cells in Susac syndrome. With random hexamers, roughly 0.45 to 1 ug RNA was reverse transcribed. MiXCR was run by TCRdb on the immunoSEQ multiplex PCR reads, yielding one entry per CDR3 protein. Of 120,000 to 150,000 distinct CDR3 sequences listed, around 95% are singletons. The sample taken for sequencing was CD4+ T cells from PBMCs. These receptors were obtained from a human donor with multiple sclerosis.

The chain has TRBV27 and TRBJ2-7; TRBD2 matches at 10 bases. From germline, CDR1 is MNHEY and CDR2 SMNVEV (reference sequence). The V and J ends lost 4 bases and 7 bases, in that order; junction bases with no gene match: 10. The CDR3 has 15 residues. CDR3 protein: CASSSLAGGMGEQYF. The CDR3 coding sequence is TGTGCCAGCAGTTCCTTAGCGGGAGGAATGGGGGAGCAGTACTTC.

This clonotype has more than one count but fewer than ten. This chain joins TRBV6-1 and TRBJ1-5, with 7 nucleotides matching TRBD1. With V trimmed by 5 bases and J by 11 bases, 12 bases remained unmatched. The CDR3 loop spans 14 amino acids. Germline CDR1 is MNHNS and CDR2 is SASEGT. CDR3 sequence reads: CASSFSGGMLAQHF. The CDR3 bases are TGTGCCAGCAGTTTTTCAGGGGGAATGCTTGCCCAGCATTTT.

The chain combines TRBV28 with TRBJ2-7; TRBD1 matches at 8 bases. With V trimmed by 5 bases and J by 2 bases, 14 bases remained unmatched. Germline loops: CDR1 MDHEN, CDR2 SYDVKM. The CDR3 has 17 residues. CDR3 nucleotides: TGTGCCAGCAGTACCTCTGGAGGGCAGGGGGCTCCCTACGAGCAGTACTTC. Protein: CASSTSGGQGAPYEQYF.

The chain joins TRBV5-1 to TRBJ2-5, with unresolved D. This CDR3 has 15 residues. The germline V gene has CDR1 SGHRS and CDR2 YFSETQ. V lost 0 bases and J 4 bases, leaving 13 bases between the germline ends. The CDR3 sequence: CASSLVDGVGETQYF. The CDR3 DNA sequence: TGCGCCAGCAGCTTGGTGGATGGAGTTGGAGAGACCCAGTACTTC.

This sequence joins TRBV7-3 and TRBJ2-3; D is uncertain. In germline, CDR1 is SGHTA, CDR2 FQGTGA. The V and J ends lost 2 bases and 8 bases respectively, with 8 bases between them. The CDR3 is made up of 12 amino acids. CDR3 protein: CASSLVLSTQYF. CDR3 nucleotides: TGTGCCAGCAGCTTAGTCCTCTCTACGCAGTATTTT. The whole variable domain, remainder taken from reference TRBV7-3 and TRBJ2-3, is GAGVSQTPSNKVTEKGKYVELRCDPISGHTALYWYRQSLGQGPEFLIYFQGTGAADDSGLPNDRFFAVRPEGSVSTLKIQRTERGDSAVYLCASSLVLSTQYFGPGTRLTVL.

The gene calls are TRBV27 and TRBJ2-7; 7 bases are a match to TRBD1. The CDR3 loop spans 14 amino acids. The germline V gene has CDR1 MNHEY and CDR2 SMNVEV (reference sequence). J lost 2 bases, V lost 4 bases, and 5 bases had no gene match. The CDR3 bases are TGTGCCAGCAGTTCTTGGGGACAGACCTACGAGCAGTACTTC. Translation gives CASSSWGQTYEQYF.

J is TRBJ2-1 and V is TRBV24-1; D is uncertain. This CDR3 has 15 amino acids. V shed 4 bases and J shed 5 bases, with 14 bases lying between them. The germline V gene encodes CDR1 KGHDR and CDR2 SFDVKD. CDR3 nucleotides: TGTGCCACCAGTGAATCTGGACGAGCCCACAATGAGCAGTTCTTC. It is translated as CATSESGRAHNEQFF.

This clonotype was seen a few times. V gene TRBV9 combines with J gene TRBJ2-1, with D unresolved. This CDR3 region has 14 residues. The germline CDR1 and CDR2 sequences are SGDLS and YYNGEE. The V and J ends lost 0 bases and 3 bases respectively, with 7 bases between them. The CDR3 DNA sequence: TGTGCCAGCAGCGTAGATCCGGGCTACAATGAGCAGTTCTTC. As protein: CASSVDPGYNEQFF.

Only a few counts were recorded for this clonotype. V gene TRBV19 combines with J gene TRBJ2-1; D gene uncertain. V was pared by 7 bases and J by 5 bases, with 0 bases between. CDR1 is LNHDA and CDR2 is SQIVND in the germline V gene (reference sequence). CDR3 size: 9 residues. This CDR3 is CASNNEQFF. The CDR3 bases are TGTGCCAGTAACAATGAGCAGTTCTTC. Drawing the rest from reference TRBV19 and TRBJ2-1, the complete variable domain is DGGITQSPKYLFRKEGQNVTLSCEQNLNHDAMYWYRQDPGQGLRLIYYSQIVNDFQKGDIAEGYSVSREKKESFPLTVTSAQKNPTAFYLCASNNEQFFGPGTRLTVL.

This sequence joins TRBV18 and TRBJ2-7, with D possibly being TRBD1 (5 bases). V was shortened by 3 bases and J by 0 bases, with 9 bases between the two germline ends. The germline CDR1 and CDR2 sequences are KGHSH and LQKENI. This CDR3 is 14 amino acids long. The CDR3 DNA follows: TGTGCCAGCTCACCGACAGCGCCCTCCTACGAGCAGTACTTC. It specifies CASSPTAPSYEQYF.

V gene TRBV24-1 combines with J gene TRBJ2-7; D call uncertain. V was trimmed by 6 bases and J by 2 bases, leaving 13 bases between them. The germline V gene encodes CDR1 KGHDR and CDR2 SFDVKD. The CDR3 is 14 residues long. CDR3 sequence (DNA): TGTGCCACCAGTAGCACGCAACCTCCCTACGAGCAGTACTTC. Its translation is CATSSTQPPYEQYF.

The chain has TRBV27 and TRBJ2-7, with 12 bases that match TRBD2. Germline loops: CDR1 MNHEY, CDR2 SMNVEV (reference sequence). The trim removed 3 bases at V and 6 bases at J, leaving 3 bases unmatched. CDR3 length: 14 residues. The CDR3 spells CASSFTSGRFEQYF. In nucleotides, the CDR3 is TGTGCCAGCAGTTTTACTAGCGGGAGGTTCGAGCAGTACTTC.

The chain recombines TRBV30 with TRBJ2-7; TRBD2 is a possible D gene (6 bases). The V end lost 2 bases, the J end lost 3 bases, and 8 bases lay between the germline ends. CDR1 is GTSNPN and CDR2 is SVGIG in the germline V gene (reference sequence). This CDR3 is built from 12 residues. The CDR3 region is CAWSPGGYEQYF. In DNA form, the CDR3 reads TGTGCCTGGAGTCCCGGGGGCTACGAGCAGTACTTC.

The gene calls are TRBV27 and TRBJ2-5, with TRBD1 as a possible D gene (6 bases). This CDR3 contains 12 residues. V lost 7 bases to trimming and J lost 7 bases, with 13 bases between them. Germline V lookup: CDR1 MNHEY, CDR2 SMNVEV (reference sequence). CDR3 DNA sequence: TGTGCCAGCAAGGGGGTTGGAGGGACCCAGTACTTC. It is translated as CASKGVGGTQYF.

This chain uses TRBV15 with TRBJ2-3, with D possibly being TRBD1 (5 bases). This CDR3 contains 15 residues. V was cut by 1 base and J by 5 bases, with 13 bases left in between. CDR1 is LNHNV and CDR2 is YYDKDF in the germline V gene (reference sequence). Written as DNA, the CDR3 is TGTGCCACCAGCAGAGTTGAAAGGGGCGGAGATACGCAGTATTTT. Residues: CATSRVERGGDTQYF. The full variable domain, completed using reference TRBV15 and TRBJ2-3, is DAMVIQNPRYQVTQFGKPVTLSCSQTLNHNVMYWYQQKSSQAPKLLFHYYDKDFNNEADTPDNFQSRRPNTSFCFLDIRSPGLGDTAMYLCATSRVERGGDTQYFGPGTRLTVL.